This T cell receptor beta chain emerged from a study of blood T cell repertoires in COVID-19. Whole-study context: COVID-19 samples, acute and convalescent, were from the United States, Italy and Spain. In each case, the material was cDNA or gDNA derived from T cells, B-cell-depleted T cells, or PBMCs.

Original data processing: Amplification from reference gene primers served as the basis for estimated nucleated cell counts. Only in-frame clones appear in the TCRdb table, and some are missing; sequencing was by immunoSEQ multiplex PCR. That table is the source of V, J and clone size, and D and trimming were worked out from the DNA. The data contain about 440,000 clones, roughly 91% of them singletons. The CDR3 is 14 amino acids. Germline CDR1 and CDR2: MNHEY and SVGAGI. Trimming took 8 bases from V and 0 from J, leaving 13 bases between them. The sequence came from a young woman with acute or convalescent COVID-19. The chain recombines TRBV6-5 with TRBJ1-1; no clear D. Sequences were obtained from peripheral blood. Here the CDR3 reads CASSADFVNTEAFF. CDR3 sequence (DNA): TGTGCCAGCTCGGCGGATTTTGTGAACACTGAAGCTTTCTTT.